This T cell receptor (beta chain) was captured by sequencing in a study of blood T cell repertoires in COVID-19. The CDR3 has 12 amino acids. Germline V gene sequence: CDR1 KGHSH, CDR2 LQKENI. V was pared by 3 bases and J by 4 bases, with 6 bases between. Which cohort a participant joined came from the clinical history participants gave. What the recovered Cohort 3 donors had was two negative PCRs, clearance, or symptom resolution. This table comes from immunoSEQ multiplex PCR, and its TCRdb copy is limited to in-frame clones, with some not included. The sample includes hundreds of thousands of clones, 85% to 90% of them seen just once.

The sequenced sample consisted of PBMCs or T cells enriched from blood (not recorded which). This sequence was found in a man aged 25-45 years who had recovered from COVID-19. The chain employs TRBV18 and TRBJ1-1; D is perhaps TRBD1 (5 bases). This chain's CDR3 is CASSPQGTEAFF. The CDR3 nucleotides are TGTGCCAGCTCACCGCAGGGCACTGAAGCTTTCTTT.